Sequencing of this T cell receptor beta chain was carried out in a study of human T cells and chemical hapten exposure. Time point of the sample: patch test 1, 2 weeks after DPC sensitization. Treatment reported: therapeutic diphenylcyclopropenone sensitization with weekly scalp DPC. Trimming stripped 4 bases from V and 2 bases from J, with 9 bases between. CDR3 length equals 14 residues. This clonotype was counted ten times or more. Per the original methods: Per-sample TCR counts ranged from about 23,224 to 690,600, median 95,638. MiXCR, applied by TCRdb to the RACE reads, yields one record per CDR3 protein. TCRdb, not the original authors, processed these V and J calls. The table has roughly 360,000 distinct CDR3 sequences, about 4.4% seen once.

The chain is built from TRBV12-3 or TRBV12-4 and TRBJ2-1, with D uncertain. This receptor was identified in a woman aged 50 to 60 with alopecia areata. Some clones in this sample may be carry-over from other donors' samples. Sequenced here: whole blood, sampled in connection with sensitization to the hapten diphenylcyclopropenone (DPC). The DNA of the CDR3 is TGTGCCAGCAGTTATGGGTTAGCCTACAATGAGCAGTTCTTC. Its translation is CASSYGLAYNEQFF.